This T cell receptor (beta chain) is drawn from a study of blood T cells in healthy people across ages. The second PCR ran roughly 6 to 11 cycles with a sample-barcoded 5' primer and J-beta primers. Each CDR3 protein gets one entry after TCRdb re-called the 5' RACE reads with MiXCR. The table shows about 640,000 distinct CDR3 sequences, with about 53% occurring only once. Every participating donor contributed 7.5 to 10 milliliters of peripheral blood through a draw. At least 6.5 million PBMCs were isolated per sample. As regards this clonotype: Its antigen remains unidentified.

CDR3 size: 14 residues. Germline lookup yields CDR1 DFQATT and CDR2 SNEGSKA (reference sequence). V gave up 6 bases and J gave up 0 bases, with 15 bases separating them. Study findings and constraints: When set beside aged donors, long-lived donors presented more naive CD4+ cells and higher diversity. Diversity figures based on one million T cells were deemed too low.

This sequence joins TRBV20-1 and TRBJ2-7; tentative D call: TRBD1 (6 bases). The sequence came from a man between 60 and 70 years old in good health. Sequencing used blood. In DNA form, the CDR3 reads TGCAGTGCCCCCCTTGGACAGAACTCCTACGAGCAGTACTTC. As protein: CSAPLGQNSYEQYF.